This TCR beta chain was observed in a study of technical replicates of blood from several donors. This clone occurred once. The table came from immunoSEQ multiplex PCR; TCRdb's copy has only in-frame clones and leaves some out. The profile shows 85,000 to 100,000 clones, 95% of them singletons. V trimming: 4 bases; J trimming: 4 bases; junction bases outside the gene matches: 10. CDR3 length: 19 amino acids. Per germline, CDR1 LNHNV and CDR2 YYDKDF (reference sequence). The sequence came from a human donor in good health. The chain joins TRBV15 to TRBJ2-1; TRBD2 aligns across 16 bases. The sequencing input was T cells isolated from PBMCs. The CDR3 sequence: CATSKAPGLAGGGYNEQFF. CDR3 DNA: TGTGCCACCAGCAAGGCCCCGGGACTAGCGGGAGGGGGTTACAATGAGCAGTTCTTC.